These 28 T cell receptor beta chains came from one sample sequenced in a study of blood T cell repertoires in COVID-19. Assay used: immunoSEQ multiplex PCR; TCRdb lists only in-frame clones, some missing. The sample includes under 200,000 clones, about 88% of them seen just once. The sequencing sample was made of peripheral blood. The receptors were gathered from a woman older than 75 in a cohort sampled during active or convalescent COVID-19.

The CDR3 loop is CACRDRDISYNSPLHF. DNA for the CDR3: TGTGCCTGCCGGGACAGGGATATATCCTATAATTCACCCCTCCACTTT. The chain recombines TRBV19 with TRBJ1-6, with 9 bases aligning to TRBD1. In germline, CDR1 is LNHDA, CDR2 SQIVND (reference sequence). V lost 11 bases to trimming and J lost 1 base; unmatched junction nucleotides: 9. The CDR3 covers 16 residues.

This clone was seen once. The chain carries TRBV7-2 and TRBJ2-7; 9 positions agree with TRBD1. V was pared by 5 bases and J by 4 bases, with 9 bases of the junction left unmatched. Per the germline V gene, CDR1 is SGHTA and CDR2 is FQGNSA. The CDR3 sequence is 15 residues long. The CDR3 sequence is CASSRGQGLVYEQYF. CDR3 in DNA: TGTGCCAGCAGCCGGGGACAGGGCCTAGTGTACGAGCAGTACTTC. The whole variable domain, remainder taken from reference TRBV7-2 and TRBJ2-7, is GAGVSQSPSNKVTEKGKDVELRCDPISGHTALYWYRQSLGQGLEFLIYFQGNSAPDKSGLPSDRFSAERTGGSVSTLTIQRTQQEDSAVYLCASSRGQGLVYEQYFGPGTRLTVT.

The rearrangement links TRBV6-2 or TRBV6-3 to TRBJ2-3, with 9 nucleotides matching TRBD2. There are 15 residues in the CDR3. Germline lookup yields CDR1 MNHEY and CDR2 SVGEGT. V lost 5 bases and J lost 2; bases outside the gene matches: 5. The CDR3, as DNA: TGTGCCAGCAGTACAGCGGGGGGACACACAGATACGCAGTATTTT. Protein: CASSTAGGHTDTQYF.

The rearrangement uses TRBV9 and TRBJ2-7; TRBD2 agrees at 8 bases. CDR3 length equals 17 residues. The V and J ends lost 0 bases and 0 bases, in that order; junction bases with no gene match: 8. Germline-derived CDR1 and CDR2 are SGDLS and YYNGEE. DNA for the CDR3: TGTGCCAGCAGCGTAGGCTTCCCTAGCGGGCCCTCCTACGAGCAGTACGTC. Translating it yields CASSVGFPSGPSYEQYV.

This clone has only a few counts. The chain uses TRBV6-5 and TRBJ1-2, with 7 bases that match TRBD1. The CDR3 is 15 amino acids. The ends lost 5 bases at V and 0 bases at J; junction bases unmatched: 6. Looked up from germline, CDR1 is MNHEY and CDR2 is SVGAGI. The CDR3 sequence is CASSPGTVPNYGYTF. The CDR3 bases are TGTGCCAGCAGTCCCGGGACAGTTCCTAACTATGGCTACACCTTC.

This chain uses TRBV28 with TRBJ1-2; 11 bases are a match to TRBD1. Trimming at V came to 5 bases and at J to 8 bases, leaving 19 bases not matched to a gene. Germline assignment: CDR1 MDHEN and CDR2 SYDVKM. This CDR3 has 18 residues. The CDR3 here is CASSQIHYRDRGKKGYTF. The CDR3 nucleotides are TGTGCCAGCAGTCAAATACACTACCGGGACAGGGGGAAGAAGGGCTACACCTTC.

The genes are TRBV7-9 and TRBJ1-6; D perhaps matches TRBD1 (5 bases). Germline CDR1 SEHNR, CDR2 FQNEAQ (reference sequence). The CDR3 is 14 residues long. V lost 7 bases and J lost 5, with 12 bases in between. The CDR3 sequence: CASTGGTDNSPLHF. The CDR3 nucleotides read TGTGCCAGCACCGGGGGGACGGATAATTCACCCCTCCACTTT.

This sequence joins TRBV7-9 and TRBJ1-4, with D unresolved. V was trimmed by 1 base and J by 0 bases, leaving 9 bases between them. This CDR3 has 16 amino acids. The V gene's germline CDR1 is SEHNR and CDR2 FQNEAQ (reference sequence). The CDR3 sequence: CASSLDYITTNEKLFF. In DNA form, the CDR3 reads TGTGCCAGCAGCTTAGATTACATCACAACTAATGAAAAACTGTTTTTT.

The rearrangement uses TRBV5-1 and TRBJ1-2; D unresolved. CDR3 length equals 14 residues. V lost 4 bases and J lost 4, with 14 bases in between. Germline V gene lookup returns CDR1 SGHRS and CDR2 YFSETQ. The CDR3 nucleotides read TGCGCCAGCAGCCCTGAGCCCAGGTTCTATGGCTACACCTTC. It codes for CASSPEPRFYGYTF.

J is TRBJ2-5 and V is TRBV7-9; TRBD2 matches at 10 bases. CDR3 length: 18 amino acids. The V gene's germline CDR1 is SEHNR and CDR2 FQNEAQ (reference sequence). J gave up 4 bases and V 0 bases, and 11 bases lay outside the gene matches. In nucleotides, the CDR3 is TGTGCCAGCAGCTTAGCGACGTATAGCGGGAGGACGATAGAGACCCAGTACTTC. Translating gives CASSLATYSGRTIETQYF.

The CDR3 is CASTGRGQGDGYTF. CDR3 sequence (DNA): TGTGCCAGTACCGGTCGAGGACAGGGGGATGGCTACACCTTC. The chain combines TRBV3-1 (or the pseudogene TRBV3-2) with TRBJ1-2, with 10 nucleotides matching TRBD1. J was trimmed by 6 bases and V by 9 bases; bases with no gene match: 10. Germline V gives CDR1 LGHDT, CDR2 YNNKEL (reference sequence). CDR3 size: 14 residues.

The chain uses TRBV19 and TRBJ1-6, with a possible D match to TRBD1 (5 bases). V lost 3 bases and J lost 0, with 9 bases in between. The germline gives CDR1 LNHDA, CDR2 SQIVND (reference sequence). This CDR3 spans 16 amino acids. In nucleotides, the CDR3 is TGTGCCAGTAGTATCCGGACAAGCTCCTATAATTCACCCCTCCACTTT. Residues: CASSIRTSSYNSPLHF.

V is TRBV7-6 and J is TRBJ2-5; TRBD1 might be the D (5 bases). CDR1 is SGHVS and CDR2 is FNYEAQ in the germline V gene. The CDR3 has 15 residues. Trimming removed 1 base from V and 4 bases from J, with 13 bases in between. The CDR3 reads CASSLEYLGPETQYF. As DNA, the CDR3 is TGTGCCAGCAGCTTAGAGTACCTGGGGCCAGAGACCCAGTACTTC.

The chain is built from TRBV6-5 and TRBJ2-5; 8 bases match TRBD2. CDR1 is MNHEY and CDR2 is SVGAGI in the germline V gene. The CDR3 is 15 amino acids. With 1 base clipped from V and 5 bases from J, the junction kept 6 bases outside the gene matches. CDR3 sequence (DNA): TGTGCCAGCAGTTACTTTGCGGGGGGCGTCGAGACCCAGTACTTC. Its protein is CASSYFAGGVETQYF.

This chain links TRBV2 with TRBJ2-2; 7 positions match TRBD1. V lost 3 bases, J lost 4 bases, and 8 bases stayed unmatched. Germline CDR1 SNHLY, CDR2 FYNNEI. This CDR3 comprises 16 residues. CDR3 loop: CASSDPDRVSTGELFF. In DNA form, the CDR3 reads TGTGCCAGCAGTGATCCTGACAGGGTTAGCACCGGGGAGCTGTTTTTT.

This chain links TRBV11-3 with TRBJ2-1; D is possibly TRBD1 (5 bases). Deletions cut 5 bases from V and 1 base from J, with 9 bases between. CDR3 length: 14 residues. The germline gives CDR1 SGHNT, CDR2 YENEEA. CDR3 protein: CASSPKGSYNEQFF. The CDR3 nucleotides read TGTGCCAGCAGCCCAAAGGGGTCCTACAATGAGCAGTTCTTC.

V gene TRBV5-5 combines with J gene TRBJ1-2; D might be TRBD1 (6 bases). The V and J ends lost 4 bases and 4 bases respectively, with 17 bases between them. This CDR3 contains 15 residues. The V gene's germline CDR1 is SGHKS and CDR2 YYEKEE (reference sequence). This CDR3 reads CASSPELDRLYGYTF. The CDR3 bases are TGTGCCAGCAGCCCCGAGCTCGACAGGCTCTATGGCTACACCTTC.

This chain joins TRBV24-1 and TRBJ2-5; D perhaps matches TRBD1 (6 bases). The CDR3 consists of 13 residues. Trimming shortened V by 9 bases and J by 5 bases, and 15 bases separated the two germline ends. Germline V lookup: CDR1 KGHDR, CDR2 SFDVKD. The CDR3 sequence is CATSNRVGETQYF. For the CDR3, the DNA is TGTGCCACCTCGAACAGGGTTGGTGAGACCCAGTACTTC.

The chain recombines TRBV4-1 with TRBJ1-1; D possibly corresponds to TRBD1 (6 bases). Per the germline V gene, CDR1 is MGHRA and CDR2 is YSYEKL. The CDR3 contains 15 residues. Trimming cost V 1 base and J 4 bases, with 13 bases left between them. CDR3 bases: TGCGCCAGCAGCCAAGTAAGGGGGAGAGGCACTGAAGCTTTCTTT. Amino acids: CASSQVRGRGTEAFF.

The gene calls are TRBV5-1 and TRBJ2-3; 9 nucleotides align to TRBD1. Trimming cost V 3 bases and J 0 bases; bases outside gene matches: 17. Per the germline V gene, CDR1 is SGHRS and CDR2 is YFSETQ. This CDR3 has 20 amino acids. The CDR3 DNA reads as TGCGCCAGCAGCTCCACGTCCAGGGCGACAGGGACAGGGAGCACAGATACGCAGTATTTT. This gives the protein CASSSTSRATGTGSTDTQYF.

The chain links TRBV14 to TRBJ1-1; 7 positions agree with TRBD1. Trimming cost V 3 bases and J 8 bases; bases outside gene matches: 12. CDR3 length: 15 residues. Per germline, CDR1 SGHDN and CDR2 FVKESK. The CDR3 region has the DNA TGTGCCAGCAGCCACCGACAGGGCATTAACGGGGAAGCTTTCTTT. Protein: CASSHRQGINGEAFF. The variable domain in full, completed from reference TRBV14 and TRBJ1-1, reads EAGVTQFPSHSVIEKGQTVTLRCDPISGHDNLYWYRRVMGKEIKFLLHFVKESKQDESGMPNNRFLAERTGGTYSTLKVQPAELEDSGVYFCASSHRQGINGEAFFGQGTRLTVV.

The chain combines TRBV24-1 with TRBJ1-2; D gene uncertain. CDR1 KGHDR and CDR2 SFDVKD come from the germline V gene. Between the trimmed V and J ends, which lost 3 bases and 5 bases, there was a span of 15 bases. The CDR3 runs 15 residues. CDR3 sequence: CATSDTKHPGYGYTF. DNA of the CDR3: TGTGCCACCAGTGATACGAAGCATCCAGGATATGGCTACACCTTC.

This sequence joins TRBV5-1 and TRBJ2-7; TRBD1 matches at 7 bases. CDR3 length: 15 residues. In germline, CDR1 is SGHRS, CDR2 YFSETQ. The V and J ends lost 8 bases and 7 bases, in that order; junction bases with no gene match: 18. CDR3 residues: CARPPGQTDVDEQYV. The CDR3 DNA is TGCGCCAGGCCACCGGGACAGACCGACGTCGATGAGCAGTACGTC.

This clone has a single count. CDR3 bases: TGTGCCAGCAGTTTACGGGGTATGGCCTCTGGGGCCAACGTCCTGACTTTC. Translating it yields CASSLRGMASGANVLTF. The V and J genes are TRBV28 and TRBJ2-6; TRBD2 is a possible D gene (5 bases). Germline V gene lookup returns CDR1 MDHEN and CDR2 SYDVKM. The length of the CDR3 is 17 residues. V was shortened by 2 bases and J by 0 bases, with 11 bases between the two germline ends. The whole variable domain, filled in from reference TRBV28 and TRBJ2-6, reads DVKVTQSSRYLVKRTGEKVFLECVQDMDHENMFWYRQDPGLGLRLIYFSYDVKMKEKGDIPEGYSVSREKKERFSLILESASTNQTSMYLCASSLRGMASGANVLTFGAGSRLTVL.

The chain carries TRBV5-1 and TRBJ1-4, with D possibly matching TRBD1 (5 bases). Trimming stripped 5 bases from V and 7 bases from J, with 12 bases between. The CDR3 extends over 13 amino acids. The germline gives CDR1 SGHRS, CDR2 YFSETQ. The CDR3 DNA reads as TGCGCCAGCAGTGAGCAGGGTACTGAAAAACTGTTTTTT. This gives the protein CASSEQGTEKLFF.

The V call is TRBV11-2, the J call TRBJ1-5; the D gene is possibly TRBD1 (6 bases). V was shortened by 1 base and J by 2 bases, with 9 bases between the two germline ends. The CDR3 covers 15 residues. Germline CDR1 reads SGHAT; CDR2 reads FQNNGV. For the CDR3, the DNA is TGTGCCAGCAGCTTAGGGGGGCTAGGCAATCAGCCCCAGCATTTT. Translation gives CASSLGGLGNQPQHF.

The chain employs TRBV7-9 and TRBJ2-5, with no clear D. Germline V gives CDR1 SEHNR, CDR2 FQNEAQ (reference sequence). This CDR3 spans 14 amino acids. V was trimmed by 3 bases and J by 0 bases, leaving 8 bases between them. The CDR3 here is CASSFKQYQETQYF. The CDR3 region has the DNA TGTGCCAGCAGCTTCAAACAGTACCAAGAGACCCAGTACTTC.

This clone was recorded at least ten times. The chain employs TRBV5-4 and TRBJ1-1; 8 nucleotides line up with TRBD1. The J segment lost 0 bases and the V segment lost 4 bases, leaving 11 bases of the junction unmatched. The CDR3 sequence is 17 residues long. Germline V gene data show CDR1 as SGHNT and CDR2 as YYREEE (reference sequence). In nucleotides, the CDR3 is TGTGCCAGCAGCCGAAGTACAGGGGGGGGAATGAACACTGAAGCTTTCTTT. Amino acid sequence: CASSRSTGGGMNTEAFF.